The clone carrying this TCR beta chain was seen more than once but under ten times. Its antigen is as yet unknown. Every patient had mismatch repair deficiency by PCR or immunohistochemistry. TCRs were sequenced from three patients responding to pembrolizumab. Sequencing was performed with immunoSEQ multiplex PCR; in TCRdb, only in-frame clones are kept and a portion is missing. The table shows 30,000 to 45,000 clones, with approximately 88% occurring only once. The source of the sample is a study of PD-1 blockade in mismatch repair-deficient tumors. Study at large: Enrolled about 2012-2016, patients had progressing, pretreated mismatch repair-deficient cancers of approximately 13 types.

Study-level points and caveats: Tumor-resident clones, often absent from pretreatment blood, expanded after pembrolizumab and then contracted.

CDR3 length: 14 amino acids. CDR1 is SGHAT, CDR2 FQNNGV, per germline. Trimming removed 5 bases at V and 4 bases at J, with 14 bases between. The TCR was taken from an adult with mismatch repair-deficient cancer. The J gene is TRBJ1-1, the V gene TRBV11-2; D remains ambiguous. This material consisted of PBMCs, taken 38 to 40 weeks after starting pembrolizumab. CDR3 in amino acids: CASSLVLRGTEAFF. The CDR3 nucleotides read TGTGCCAGCAGCCTGGTCCTAAGAGGCACTGAAGCTTTCTTT.